This entry lists 18 T cell receptor beta chains sequenced from one sample in a study of glioma-infiltrating T cells after dendritic cell vaccination. Only in-frame clones appear in the TCRdb table, and some are missing; sequencing was by immunoSEQ multiplex PCR. The data hold 80,000 to 95,000 clones, with about 85% observed a single time. Sequencing used blood, obtained before dendritic cell vaccination. The receptor source for this set is a human donor with glioblastoma.

This sequence joins TRBV7-8 and TRBJ1-3; the D is unclear. V was pared by 5 bases and J by 1 base, with 6 bases between. The CDR3 covers 13 residues. Germline lookup yields CDR1 SGHVS and CDR2 FQNEAQ. CDR3 coding DNA: TGTGCCAGCAGCATCCCATCTGGAAACACCATATATTTT. Protein product: CASSIPSGNTIYF.

The rearrangement links TRBV2 to TRBJ1-1, with a possible D match to TRBD1 (5 bases). The CDR3 runs to 15 residues. Germline V lookup: CDR1 SNHLY, CDR2 FYNNEI. The V and J ends lost 8 bases and 0 bases respectively, with 16 bases between them. The CDR3: CASRPRETVNTEAFF. The CDR3 region has the DNA TGTGCCAGCCGCCCCCGAGAGACAGTGAACACTGAAGCTTTCTTT. The whole variable domain, filled in from reference TRBV2 and TRBJ1-1, reads EPEVTQTPSHQVTQMGQEVILRCVPISNHLYFYWYRQILGQKVEFLVSFYNNEISEKSEIFDDQFSVERPDGSNFTLKIRSTKLEDSAMYFCASRPRETVNTEAFFGQGTRLTVV.

The chain employs TRBV5-6 and TRBJ2-7, with 8 positions matching TRBD2. CDR1 is SGHDT, CDR2 YYEEEE, per germline. J lost 5 bases, V lost 4 bases, and 14 bases had no gene match. The CDR3 loop spans 16 amino acids. CDR3 sequence (DNA): TGTGCCAGCAGCCCCCAAGGCCCACAGCGGGAGAACGAGCAGTACTTC. This encodes CASSPQGPQRENEQYF.

The V and J genes are TRBV29-1 and TRBJ2-1, with 7 bases fitting TRBD2. The CDR3 totals 15 residues. The germline CDR1 and CDR2 sequences are SQVTM and ANQGSEA. J lost 0 bases, V lost 7 bases, and 9 bases had no gene match. The CDR3 DNA sequence: TGCAGCGGGGAGGGGCCGGGCCGCTCCTACAATGAGCAGTTCTTC. As protein: CSGEGPGRSYNEQFF.

This clone was recorded only once. The chain has TRBV7-9 and TRBJ1-2, with 9 bases aligning to TRBD1. The CDR3 runs 16 residues. From germline, CDR1 is SEHNR and CDR2 FQNEAQ (reference sequence). Trimming took 1 base from V and 6 from J; bases not matched to a gene: 9. DNA for the CDR3: TGTGCCAGCAGCTTAGGAGCCCGGGACAGGGTAGATGGCTACACCTTC. This gives the protein CASSLGARDRVDGYTF.

V and J are TRBV19 and TRBJ2-1; D ambiguous. The germline gives CDR1 LNHDA, CDR2 SQIVND (reference sequence). Trimming removed 3 bases from V and 8 bases from J, with 11 bases in between. The CDR3 extends over 13 amino acids. The CDR3 DNA sequence: TGTGCCAGTAGTATGAGGTACTATGATGAGCAGTTCTTC. Translating gives CASSMRYYDEQFF. The complete variable domain, with remaining parts taken from reference TRBV19 and TRBJ2-1, reads DGGITQSPKYLFRKEGQNVTLSCEQNLNHDAMYWYRQDPGQGLRLIYYSQIVNDFQKGDIAEGYSVSREKKESFPLTVTSAQKNPTAFYLCASSMRYYDEQFFGPGTRLTVL.

The V and J genes are TRBV5-1 and TRBJ2-1, with 10 bases fitting TRBD1. J gave up 3 bases and V 8 bases, and 14 bases lay outside the gene matches. The germline V gene encodes CDR1 SGHRS and CDR2 YFSETQ. This CDR3 spans 17 amino acids. CDR3 in amino acids: CASSGGQGLIGYNEQFF. As DNA, the CDR3 is TGCGCCAGTTCCGGGGGACAGGGGTTAATCGGCTACAATGAGCAGTTCTTC.

V gene TRBV6-5 combines with J gene TRBJ2-5, with D possibly TRBD1 on 6 matching bases. The CDR3 has 14 residues. CDR1 and CDR2 from the germline V gene are MNHEY and SVGAGI. V lost 8 bases to trimming and J lost 9 bases, with 22 bases between them. CDR3 in amino acids: CASRTANRVWAQYF. CDR3 in DNA: TGTGCCAGCCGAACGGCTAACAGGGTTTGGGCCCAGTACTTC.

V is TRBV19 and J is TRBJ1-5; maybe TRBD1 (5 bases). Germline V gene data show CDR1 as LNHDA and CDR2 as SQIVND (reference sequence). V lost 4 bases, J lost 0 bases, and 19 bases lay in between. CDR3 length: 18 amino acids. CDR3 amino acids: CASSTLPGGGYSNQPQHF. CDR3 coding DNA: TGTGCCAGTAGTACTCTTCCAGGCGGGGGATATAGCAATCAGCCCCAGCATTTT.

This chain joins TRBV11-3 and TRBJ1-1; no reliable D call. The CDR3 contains 16 residues. The V end lost 2 bases, the J end lost 4 bases, and 17 bases lay between the germline ends. From germline, CDR1 is SGHNT and CDR2 YENEEA. The CDR3 protein is CASSLKSWLAVTEAFF. Written as DNA, the CDR3 is TGTGCCAGCAGCTTAAAGTCCTGGCTTGCGGTCACTGAAGCTTTCTTT.

J is TRBJ2-7 and V is TRBV12-5; TRBD2 might be the D (6 bases). Germline CDR1 and CDR2: LGHNT and FRNRAP. V was cut by 5 bases and J by 6 bases, with 23 bases left in between. CDR3 size: 16 residues. The CDR3 nucleotides read TGTGCTAGTGGTCCCCCCCCGGGGGTCCCCACTACCGAGCAGTACTTC. Its protein product is CASGPPPGVPTTEQYF.

This clone has only one observation. V is TRBV2 and J is TRBJ1-1; possible D gene TRBD1, 6 bases. Germline CDR1 and CDR2: SNHLY and FYNNEI. The CDR3 runs to 14 residues. The ends were cut back, 6 bases at V and 11 bases at J, with 22 bases in the middle. CDR3 coding DNA: TGTGCCAGCAGGAGGGGGGGTGAAGGCAGTGGGGCTTTCTTT. Its translation: CASRRGGEGSGAFF.

This clone was counted between two and nine times. The chain couples TRBV16 to TRBJ1-4; the D is unclear. This CDR3 region has 17 residues. Between the trimmed V and J ends, which lost 2 bases and 1 base, there was a span of 14 bases. Germline lookup yields CDR1 KGHSY and CDR2 FQNENV. CDR3 protein: CASSQEAFRGTNEKLFF. The CDR3 DNA reads as TGTGCCAGCAGCCAAGAGGCCTTCCGAGGAACTAATGAAAAACTGTTTTTT.

The chain recombines TRBV29-1 with TRBJ2-7; TRBD2 matches 13 bases. The CDR3 runs 17 residues. CDR1 and CDR2 from the germline V gene are SQVTM and ANQGSEA. The ends lost 4 bases at V and 1 base at J; junction bases unmatched: 10. CDR3 sequence reads: CSVAGTSGARRSYEQYF. DNA of the CDR3: TGCAGCGTTGCCGGGACTAGCGGGGCCAGAAGGTCCTACGAGCAGTACTTC.

The genes are TRBV9 and TRBJ2-1, with TRBD2 identical over 11 bases. Germline assignment: CDR1 SGDLS and CDR2 YYNGEE. Germline trimming cut 3 bases from V and 9 bases from J; bases unmatched to any gene: 14. The CDR3 extends over 17 amino acids. The CDR3 coding sequence is TGTGCCAGCAGCGGGGGTGGGACTAGCGGAACCCTGGGTGAGCAGTTCTTC. Translated: CASSGGGTSGTLGEQFF.

V gene TRBV27 combines with J gene TRBJ1-2, with 8 bases fitting TRBD1. Germline V lookup: CDR1 MNHEY, CDR2 SMNVEV (reference sequence). V shed 5 bases and J 2 bases; nucleotides not matched to a gene: 10. This CDR3 is 16 amino acids long. CDR3 in DNA: TGTGCCAGCAGTCCAAGACAGGGGTGGCAAAACTATGGCTACACCTTC. It yields the protein CASSPRQGWQNYGYTF.

In this sample, this clone turned up a few times. The chain recombines TRBV6-1 with TRBJ1-2, with D unresolved. From germline, CDR1 is MNHNS and CDR2 SASEGT. The CDR3 sequence is 13 residues long. Trimming left V 7 bases short and J 8 bases short, with 17 bases between. CDR3 loop: CASTSWAHTGYTF. In DNA form, the CDR3 reads TGTGCCAGCACCTCCTGGGCCCACACCGGCTACACCTTC.

V and J are TRBV5-5 and TRBJ2-7, with 10 bases identical to TRBD1. CDR1 and CDR2 from the germline V gene are SGHKS and YYEKEE (reference sequence). V shed 2 bases, J shed 3 bases, and the junction held 8 bases outside the gene matches. This CDR3 region has 16 residues. As DNA, the CDR3 is TGTGCCAGCAGCTTAGACTCGACAGGGGGCTTCTACGAGCAGTACTTC. The encoded protein is CASSLDSTGGFYEQYF. The full variable domain, with the rest looked up from reference TRBV5-5 and TRBJ2-7, is DAGVTQSPTHLIKTRGQQVTLRCSPISGHKSVSWYQQVLGQGPQFIFQYYEKEERGRGNFPDRFSARQFPNYSSELNVNALLLGDSALYLCASSLDSTGGFYEQYFGPGTRLTVT.